The sequence of this T cell receptor (beta chain) was determined in a study of CD8+CD57+ T cells in acquired aplastic anemia. Study-wide results and caveats: Patients and controls had CD8+ Simpson's diversity values that were not significantly distinct. Sharing between patients and controls was observed for twenty-nine CD8+ CDR3 sequences.

All sequencing subjects had displayed CD8+CD57+ cell expansion on flow cytometry. CDR3 length: 13 amino acids. The germline gives CDR1 DFQATT, CDR2 SNEGSKA (reference sequence). Trimming left V 3 bases short and J 3 bases short, with 12 bases between. This clonotype came up many times. Its antigen is not identified. TCR beta VDJ combinations and CDR3 sequences were profiled from genomic DNA. TCRdb reanalysed the reads using MiXCR and keeps one entry per CDR3 protein. The sample has under 500,000 distinct CDR3 sequences, around 30% seen once. The genes are TRBV20-1 and TRBJ2-7, with a possible D match to TRBD1 (6 bases). Sequencing was carried out using sorted CD4+, CD8+, or CD8+CD57+ T cells (not recorded which) from PBMCs. The sequence came from a human donor with aplastic anemia. This chain's CDR3 is CSASRDKNYEQYF. CDR3 bases: TGCAGTGCTAGCCGGGACAAAAACTACGAGCAGTACTTC.